In this sample, the clone carrying this T cell receptor (beta chain) turned up a few times. Antigen unknown. The sample originates from a study of beta chain features in type 1 diabetes. Study-wide results and limits: Patients with Type 1 diabetes showed moderately but significantly shorter TCRB CDR3s in all four CD4+ subsets.

Reverse transcribing all isolated RNA meant expressed TCRB transcripts were sequenced. Sequencing used immunoSEQ multiplex PCR; TCRdb keeps in-frame clones, though not all of them. Found here are a few hundred thousand clones, approximately 25% of them singletons; the top ten hold approximately 0.011%. CDR3 size: 14 residues. V trimming: 6 bases; J trimming: 0 bases; junction bases outside the gene matches: 6. Germline V gene data show CDR1 as SQVTM and CDR2 as ANQGSEA. The gene calls are TRBV29-1 and TRBJ2-3; 7 bases agree with TRBD1. Sequencing input: naive CD4+ T cells from blood. The receptor comes from a woman aged 25 to 45 with type 1 diabetes. For the CDR3, the DNA is TGCAGCGTCGCACAGGGGTTGAGCACAGATACGCAGTATTTT. This gives the protein CSVAQGLSTDTQYF.